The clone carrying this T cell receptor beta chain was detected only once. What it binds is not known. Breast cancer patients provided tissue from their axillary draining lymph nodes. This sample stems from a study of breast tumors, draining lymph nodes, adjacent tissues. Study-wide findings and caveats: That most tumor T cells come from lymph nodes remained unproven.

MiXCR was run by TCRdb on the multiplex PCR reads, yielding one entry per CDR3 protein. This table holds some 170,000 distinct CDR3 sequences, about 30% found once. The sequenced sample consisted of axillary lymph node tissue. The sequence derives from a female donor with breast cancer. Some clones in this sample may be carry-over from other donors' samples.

The CDR3 sequence is CASSRLASTDTQYF. The CDR3 DNA follows: TGTGCCAGCAGCCGACTAGCGTCGACAGATACGCAGTATTTT. The chain is built from TRBV11-2 and TRBJ2-3; 8 nucleotides match TRBD2. After removal of 5 bases from V and 3 bases from J, the junction contained 4 bases not matched to a gene. The CDR3 is made up of 14 amino acids. From germline, CDR1 is SGHAT and CDR2 FQNNGV.